Detailed here is one TCR beta chain. This clonotype has more than one count but fewer than ten. The specificity of this receptor is unknown. Per-base quality was not reported, and no clone a single base away is much larger than it. Library construction relied on RACE. Reads for this sample came from a NextSeq 500. During library preparation, unique molecular identifiers were attached to individual cDNA molecules so that TCRs could be counted in a quantitative, reproducible way. Each blood RNA sample was used to sequence both TCR alpha and TCR beta chains. As for the original processing: Samples had a median of roughly 91,000 TCRs, with a range from roughly 23,224 to 700,000. The Decombinator software suite was used to annotate the V, J and CDR3 of the TCR reads. For PS versus PT1 abundance plots, all samples were subsampled to the same number of TCRs (28,000). Expanded TCRs were defined as absent before sensitization and observed at least eight times at the 2-week time point. The raw public data were reprocessed by TCRdb itself: fastp quality trimming at Q25, MiXCR clonotype calling, in-frame beta chains only. Under each unique CDR3 protein, matching rows form one entry showing the most common genes and DNA. TCRdb, not the authors, supplied the V and J calls. The table for this sample lists some 15,000 distinct CDR3 sequences; about 17% of them were counted only once. 7.2% of the sample is in the top ten clones.

The CDR3, from cysteine to phenylalanine, totals 13 residues. Just CDR3 DNA is preserved here, 39 bases in frame from base 1. Relative to germline, V is missing 6 bases and J is missing 4 bases, with 2 bases of the junction outside any gene match. CDR1 and CDR2 are drawn from the germline V gene: MDHEN, SYDVKM. This specimen comes from a study of human T cells and chemical hapten exposure (dated by TCRdb to about 2021). Study-level background: For sensitization, 2% DPC in acetone was applied to a roughly 2 cm by roughly 2 cm area of upper inner arm skin. Patients additionally received weekly therapeutic DPC doses to the scalp throughout the approximately 22-week study period. The libraries were sequenced as a pool, and the TCR yield per sample differed mostly because of small variations in library volumes within the pool. Patch testing was done on the upper back using Finn chambers containing 0.01% DPC, and results were scored after 6 days according to International Contact Dermatitis Research Group standards. Patient blood was sampled pre-sensitization (week 0) and at 2, 6 and about 24 weeks after DPC sensitization. Peripheral blood TCR repertoire changes were tracked in vivo in alopecia patients during primary and secondary sensitization to the hapten diphenylcyclopropenone (DPC). Alopecia areata with under or over 50% scalp involvement, alopecia totalis and alopecia universalis were represented in the patient cohort, which was mostly female. For TCR sequencing, blood came from 25 to 35 alopecia patients at anywhere from one to four time points (pre-sensitization, 2, 6 and 24 weeks). What the authors observed across the whole study: DPC sensitization did not change the number of TCRs with a frequency above 1 in 1000, and there was no evidence of changes in global repertoire structure. After repeated subsampling, changes were observed in the strength of the expansion versus patch-test correlation and in the threshold at which the correlation became significant. Patch test score correlated positively with the number of PT1 expanded TCRs, reaching significance at thresholds 8, 16 and 32 but not at 4. Compared with pre-sensitization or healthy control sets, expanded TCRs formed significantly more large CDR3 similarity clusters, which is consistent with antigen-driven responses. All patients had alopecia, a presumed autoimmune disease, so their immune response might differ from that of healthy individuals.

What this sample's time point label stands for: patch test 1, 2 weeks after DPC sensitization. Explained via the paper, the treatment or condition label denotes: therapeutic diphenylcyclopropenone sensitization with weekly scalp DPC. Blood at each patch-test visit was drawn before the patch test was applied. Eligible patients were aged 18 to 70, diagnosed with alopecia, deemed suitable for DPC therapy, and excluded if pregnant. Total RNA was isolated from unfractionated whole blood collected in Tempus Blood RNA tubes. The sequence derives from a woman in her 30s with alopecia areata. Some clones in this sample may be carry-over from other donors' samples. The chain is made from TRBV28 and TRBJ1-5; the central 8 bases match TRBD1. Sequenced material: whole blood, taken in connection with sensitization to the hapten diphenylcyclopropenone (DPC). The nucleotide sequence is TGTGCCAGCAGGAGACAGGGGAATCAGCCCCAGCATTTT. Its translation is CASRRQGNQPQHF.